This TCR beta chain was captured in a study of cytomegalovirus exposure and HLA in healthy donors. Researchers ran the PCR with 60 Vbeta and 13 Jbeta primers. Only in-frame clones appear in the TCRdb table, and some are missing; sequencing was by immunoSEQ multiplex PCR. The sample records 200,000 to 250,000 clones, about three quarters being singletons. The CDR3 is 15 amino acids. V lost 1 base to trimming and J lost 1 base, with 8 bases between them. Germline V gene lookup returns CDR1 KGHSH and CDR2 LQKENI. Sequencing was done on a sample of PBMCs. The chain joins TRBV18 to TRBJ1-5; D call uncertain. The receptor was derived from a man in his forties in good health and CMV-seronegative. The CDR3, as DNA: TGTGCCAGCTCACCACAGGCAGGAAGCAATCAGCCCCAGCATTTT. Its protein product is CASSPQAGSNQPQHF.